This entry describes one T cell receptor beta chain. This probably arose from a read error, given a far larger clone one base away. TCR beta libraries were built with iRepertoire HTBI primers and Arm-PCR of CDR3 regions. TCRdb called the multiplex PCR reads again in MiXCR, with one record for every CDR3 protein. The sample has 450,000 to 700,000 distinct CDR3 sequences, about 14% seen once. Time point described: newly diagnosed GD, antithyroid drugs for less than 3 months. Making the TCR library involved RNA that had been extracted from PBMCs. The data originate from a study of regulatory T cells in long-lasting Graves disease. There are 12 residues in the CDR3. The data were also submitted as part of a second study, on T cells in Graves' hyperthyroidism and ophthalmopathy.

The genes are TRBV12-3 or TRBV12-4 and TRBJ1-1; unclear D gene. The DNA end is more similar to TRBJ2-1, so the J call may be wrong. The sequence derives from a man aged 30 to 39 with Graves disease. The input for sequencing was peripheral blood mononuclear cells (PBMCs), taken at new diagnosis, from a patient treated with antithyroid drugs. Here the CDR3 DNA reads TGTGCCAGCAGTTCCAAGAACAATGAGCAGTTCTTC. Translation gives CASSSKNNEQFF.